This TCR beta chain was identified during a study of glioma-infiltrating T cells after dendritic cell vaccination (dated by TCRdb to the mid-2010s). Background on the whole study: Of the 15 or so glioblastoma patients in the cohort, all drawn from Phase I and II dendritic cell vaccination trials, 9 were newly diagnosed and 6 had recurrent disease. Between 2003 and 2012, the patients were given dendritic cell vaccination pulsed with autologous tumor lysate. The vaccine consisted of monocyte-derived dendritic cells cultured less than 9 days with IL-4 and GM-CSF, then pulsed overnight with autologous tumor lysate. Patients received three intradermal dendritic cell vaccine injections at biweekly intervals in the arm below the axilla. In glioblastoma patients vaccinated with dendritic cells, deep sequencing of TCR beta CDR3 regions served to measure tumor-infiltrating lymphocyte content and to compare repertoires between tumor and blood. Survival after dendritic cell vaccination was correlated with TCR sequencing metrics such as TIL content and the overlap between tumor and blood repertoires. General study outcomes and caveats: TCR clonality showed no direct relationship with survival, which suggests that a diverse polyclonal response may be important. The cohort was small and heterogeneous, with few patients having full blood and tumor sets and even fewer initial-recurrent tumor pairs. Higher estimated pretreatment TIL content predicted longer time to progression and overall survival after dendritic cell vaccination. The three-group TCR overlap response model was described as speculative and requiring prospective validation.

The immunoSEQ assay amplified TCRB CDR3 regions from 1.5 to 2.5 micrograms of genomic DNA, or from all available DNA when less than that amount was available. The multiplex PCR employed 60 forward primers targeting TCR V beta segments and 13 reverse primers targeting J beta segments. To estimate reads per starting template, synthetic control templates were spiked into each sample at limiting dilution. Reads of 87 bp were generated by sequencing on the Illumina HiSeq System. As for the authors' bioinformatics: PCR and sequencing errors were removed by merging closely related sequences with a nearest neighbor algorithm. TCR overlap was measured as the percentage of unique tumor TCR beta sequences also present in the same patient's peripheral blood. TCRdb obtained this table from immuneACCESS and retained in-frame rearrangements with V and J assigned. These tables miss some clones; where compared with another copy, unresolved V genes account for less than half of the shortfall, and the remainder is unexplained. V, J and clone size are taken as reported in that table, and D and trimming were inferred from the DNA itself. This sample holds roughly 60,000 clones; approximately 86% were observed only once. Around a tenth of the sample lies in the top ten.

A remark on this clone: What this receptor recognizes is not known. No base quality information exists; no much larger clone differs at one position.

In the germline V gene (reference sequence), CDR1 corresponds to LNHDA and CDR2 to SQIVND. The junction shows trimming of 5 bases on V and 1 base on J, and the gene matches do not reach 4 bases of it. The CDR3 runs 16 amino acids, cysteine and phenylalanine included. Left in the record is the CDR3 DNA by itself, 48 bases read in frame from the first base. Reading the label with the study, this specimen's time point is: after dendritic cell vaccination, including at tumor progression/relapse. Patients were selected on the basis of adequate residual fresh-frozen tumor tissue and more than two years of available survival data. Although molecular status otherwise differed among the glioblastoma patients, no patient had an isocitrate dehydrogenase mutation. PBMC were collected before vaccination, two weeks after the third vaccination, and at tumor progression when it occurred. The Qiagen DNeasy Blood extraction Kit was used to extract genomic DNA.

The chain uses TRBV19 and TRBJ2-6, with TRBD1 identical over 8 junction bases. Sequenced material: blood, taken after dendritic cell vaccination. The TCR sequence derives from a human donor with glioblastoma. The sequenced DNA: TGTGCCAGTAGTCCCCGACAGGGGTCTGGGGCCAACGTCCTGACTTTC. The resulting protein is CASSPRQGSGANVLTF.